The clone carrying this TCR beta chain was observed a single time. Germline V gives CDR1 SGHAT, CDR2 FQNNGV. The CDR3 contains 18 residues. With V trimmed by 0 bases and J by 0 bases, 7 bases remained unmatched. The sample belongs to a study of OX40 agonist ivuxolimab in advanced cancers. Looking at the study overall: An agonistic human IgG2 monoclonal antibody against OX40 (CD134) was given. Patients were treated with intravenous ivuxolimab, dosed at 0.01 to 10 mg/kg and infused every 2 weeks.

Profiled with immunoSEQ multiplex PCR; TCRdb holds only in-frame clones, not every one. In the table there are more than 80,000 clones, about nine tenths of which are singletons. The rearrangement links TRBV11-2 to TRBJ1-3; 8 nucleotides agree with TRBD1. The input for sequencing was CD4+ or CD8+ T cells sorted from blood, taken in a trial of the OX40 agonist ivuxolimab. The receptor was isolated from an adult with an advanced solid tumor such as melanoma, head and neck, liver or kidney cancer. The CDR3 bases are TGTGCCAGCAGCTTAGAAAGGTCAGGGGGCACCTCTGGAAACACCATATATTTT. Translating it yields CASSLERSGGTSGNTIYF. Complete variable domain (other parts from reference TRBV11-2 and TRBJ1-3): EAGVAQSPRYKIIEKRQSVAFWCNPISGHATLYWYQQILGQGPKLLIQFQNNGVVDDSQLPKDRFSAERLKGVDSTLKIQPAKLEDSAVYLCASSLERSGGTSGNTIYFGEGSWLTVV.